The clone carrying this TCR beta chain was counted a few times. Template material for amplifying TCR beta CDR3 regions consisted of RNA transcripts. A first-round RT-PCR of the TCR CDR3 used the HTBI primer set. Via MiXCR, TCRdb re-called the multiplex PCR reads, giving one row per CDR3 protein. The sample includes 540,000 or so distinct CDR3 sequences, around 14% of them seen just once. This specimen belongs to a study of T cells in Graves' hyperthyroidism and ophthalmopathy. Trimming took 5 bases from V and 5 from J, leaving 9 bases between them. CDR3 length equals 12 residues. Germline V gene lookup returns CDR1 DFQATT and CDR2 SNEGSKA (reference sequence).

The chain carries TRBV20-1 and TRBJ2-2; D could derive from TRBD1 or TRBD2 (5 bases each). The sequenced sample was blood. This TCR was sampled from a woman aged 25 to 39 with Graves' hyperthyroidism. CDR3 loop: CSARDQTGELFF. The CDR3 region has the DNA TGCAGTGCTCGGGACCAAACCGGGGAGCTGTTTTTT.